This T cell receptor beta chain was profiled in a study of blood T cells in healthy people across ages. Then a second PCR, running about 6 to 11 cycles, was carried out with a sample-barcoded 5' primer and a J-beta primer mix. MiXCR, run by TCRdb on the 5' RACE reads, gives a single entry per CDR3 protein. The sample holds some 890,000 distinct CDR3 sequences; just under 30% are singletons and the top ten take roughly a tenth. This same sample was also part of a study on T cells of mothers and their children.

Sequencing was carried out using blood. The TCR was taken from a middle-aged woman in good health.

CDR3 nucleotides: TGCGCCAGCGGGGAGTTGAACACTGAAGCTTTCTTT. Translation gives CASGELNTEAFF. V gene TRBV5-1 combines with J gene TRBJ1-1; the D is unclear. Germline V lookup: CDR1 SGHRS, CDR2 YFSETQ. The CDR3 has 12 amino acids. V dropped 7 bases and J dropped 0 bases, with 7 bases sitting between them.